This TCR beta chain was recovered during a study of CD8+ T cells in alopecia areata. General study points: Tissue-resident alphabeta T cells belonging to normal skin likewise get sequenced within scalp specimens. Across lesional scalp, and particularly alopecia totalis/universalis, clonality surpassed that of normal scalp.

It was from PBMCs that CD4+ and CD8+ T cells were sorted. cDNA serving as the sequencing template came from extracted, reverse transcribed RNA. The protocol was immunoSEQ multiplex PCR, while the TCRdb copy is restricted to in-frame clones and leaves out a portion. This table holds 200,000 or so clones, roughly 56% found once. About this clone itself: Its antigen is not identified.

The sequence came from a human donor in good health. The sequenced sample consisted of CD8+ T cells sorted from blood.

CDR3 sequence reads: CASSPEWGAKNIQYF. The CDR3 coding sequence is TGTGCCAGCAGCCCCGAATGGGGAGCCAAAAACATTCAGTACTTC. J is TRBJ2-4 and V is TRBV11-2; D is unresolved. Germline-derived CDR1 and CDR2 are SGHAT and FQNNGV. The CDR3 extends over 15 amino acids. The V end lost 5 bases, the J end lost 0 bases, and 11 bases lay between the germline ends.